This is a list of T cell receptor beta chains from one sample in a study of blood T cell repertoires in COVID-19. TCRdb keeps only in-frame clones here, not all; method: immunoSEQ multiplex PCR. The sample lists about 210,000 clones, 81% occurring once. The sequenced material came from PBMCs or T cells enriched from blood (not recorded which). The receptors originated from a woman in her forties or fifties with acute COVID-19. CDR3s include the opening cysteine and the closing phenylalanine or tryptophan. Each record gives: J gene, clone size, V gene, CDR3 length, D gene, CDR3 protein, CDR3 DNA. The D gene is left open where the match is weak. Not every row has a clone size; where given, it reads once, few, many or a size class.

>TRBJ2-1|-|TRBV9|18|TRBD2
CASSVAVAGGPRYNEQFF
TGTGCCAGCAGCGTAGCGGTAGCGGGAGGGCCAAGGTACAATGAGCAGTTCTTC
>TRBJ2-7|-|TRBV5-1|15|TRBD2
CASSSLFSGRFEQYF
TGCGCCAGCAGCTCCCTTTTTAGCGGGAGGTTCGAGCAGTACTTC
>TRBJ2-5|-|TRBV11-2|14|-
CASSLGAAQETQYF
TGTGCCAGCAGCTTAGGGGCAGCTCAAGAGACCCAGTACTTC
>TRBJ2-7|-|TRBV27|16|-
CASSPFPSHSTFEQYF
TGTGCCAGCAGTCCTTTCCCTTCCCACTCCACCTTCGAGCAGTACTTC
>TRBJ1-2|-|TRBV10-3|15|TRBD1
CAIKDRAEGDYGYTF
TGTGCCATCAAGGACAGGGCGGAGGGGGACTATGGCTACACCTTC
>TRBJ2-7|-|TRBV3-1/TRBV3-2|17|TRBD2
CASSQVHGAGFTYEQYF
TGTGCCAGCAGCCAGGTTCACGGAGCGGGATTCACCTACGAGCAGTACTTC
>TRBJ2-3|few|TRBV5-4|16|-
CASSPKLGLRTDTQYF
TGTGCCAGCAGCCCAAAACTAGGGTTGAGAACAGATACGCAGTATTTT
>TRBJ1-5|few|TRBV7-8|14|TRBD1
CASSWGQGDQPQHF
TGTGCCAGCAGCTGGGGACAGGGTGATCAGCCCCAGCATTTT
>TRBJ2-7|-|TRBV11-2|14|TRBD1
CASSFEGQAYEQYF
TGTGCCAGCAGCTTTGAAGGACAGGCCTACGAGCAGTACTTC
>TRBJ2-3|once|TRBV12-3/TRBV12-4|13|-
CASRARGTDTQYF
TGTGCCAGCAGGGCTCGGGGCACAGATACGCAGTATTTT
>TRBJ1-2|-|TRBV25-1|14|-
CASSEWSGGGGYTF
TGTGCCAGCAGTGAATGGTCGGGAGGGGGTGGCTACACCTTC
>TRBJ2-7|once|TRBV18|14|-
CASSLVATTYEQYF
TGTGCCAGCTCACTGGTTGCGACTACCTACGAGCAGTACTTC
>TRBJ2-1|-|TRBV7-9|16|TRBD2
CASSLTTSGRAYEQFF
TGTGCCAGCAGCCTGACGACTAGCGGGAGGGCCTATGAGCAGTTCTTC
>TRBJ2-7|-|TRBV5-5|14|-
CASSLVGRSYEQYF
TGTGCCAGCAGCTTGGTTGGCAGGTCCTACGAGCAGTACTTC
>TRBJ2-3|-|TRBV28|19|TRBD2
CASSSRGLAGGRSTDTQYF
TGTGCCAGCAGCTCCCGGGGACTAGCGGGAGGGCGGAGCACAGATACGCAGTATTTT
>TRBJ1-2|-|TRBV28|15|TRBD1
CASSTSLTGVSGYTF
TGTGCCAGCAGTACTTCTCTTACAGGGGTCTCTGGCTACACCTTC
>TRBJ1-2|-|TRBV19|14|-
CASSRQGGNYGYTF
TGTGCCAGTAGTAGGCAGGGTGGGAACTATGGCTACACCTTC
>TRBJ1-5|once|TRBV27|18|TRBD1
CASSPKGQGTTSNQPQHF
TGTGCCAGCAGTCCCAAGGGACAGGGGACGACGAGCAATCAGCCCCAGCATTTT
>TRBJ1-4|-|TRBV5-1|15|-
CASSLDARSVEKLFF
TGCGCCAGCAGCTTGGATGCTCGCAGCGTAGAAAAACTGTTTTTT
>TRBJ2-1|-|TRBV3-1/TRBV3-2|14|TRBD1
CASSQGTGHNEQFF
TGTGCCAGCAGCCAAGGGACAGGGCACAATGAGCAGTTCTTC
>TRBJ2-1|-|TRBV7-2|15|TRBD2
CASSLVAGGPNEQFF
TGTGCCAGCAGCTTAGTAGCGGGAGGGCCGAATGAGCAGTTCTTC
>TRBJ2-2|-|TRBV7-2|17|TRBD2
CASSLAAAGGNTGELFF
TGTGCCAGCAGCTTAGCGGCGGCGGGAGGAAACACCGGGGAGCTGTTTTTT
>TRBJ2-1|-|TRBV19|15|-
CASSILAGVGAEQFF
TGTGCCAGTAGTATACTGGCAGGGGTGGGGGCTGAGCAGTTCTTC
>TRBJ2-7|once|TRBV3-1/TRBV3-2|15|TRBD2
CASSLGGGYLGEQYF
TGTGCCAGCAGCCTCGGCGGGGGGTATTTAGGCGAGCAGTACTTC
>TRBJ2-7|-|TRBV27|16|-
CASSLSHGGFSYEQYF
TGTGCCAGCAGTTTATCACACGGGGGTTTCTCCTACGAGCAGTACTTC
>TRBJ1-6|-|TRBV6-1|16|TRBD1
CASSAVSGQSISPLHF
TGTGCCAGCAGTGCAGTGTCGGGACAGTCAATTTCGCCCCTCCACTTT
>TRBJ1-5|-|TRBV5-1|13|-
CASSRDINQPQHF
TGCGCCAGCAGCCGGGACATAAATCAGCCCCAGCATTTT
>TRBJ2-7|-|TRBV7-9|16|TRBD1
CASSHTGQGMSYEQYF
TGTGCCAGCAGCCATACGGGACAGGGAATGTCATACGAGCAGTACTTC
>TRBJ2-1|-|TRBV11-2|15|-
CASSSIRGFYNEQFF
TGTGCCAGCAGCTCCATTAGGGGTTTCTACAATGAGCAGTTCTTC
>TRBJ1-1|-|TRBV27|11|-
CASARGTEAFF
TGTGCCAGCGCGCGGGGAACTGAAGCTTTCTTT
>TRBJ2-1|-|TRBV2|15|TRBD2
CASRELAGGHNEQFF
TGTGCCAGCAGGGAACTAGCGGGGGGGCACAATGAGCAGTTCTTC
>TRBJ1-1|-|TRBV28|17|TRBD1
CASSLQVTGRMNTEAFF
TGTGCCAGCAGTTTACAGGTGACAGGGCGTATGAACACTGAAGCTTTCTTT
>TRBJ1-6|-|TRBV28|15|-
CASIQHTNNNSPLHF
TGTGCCAGCATCCAGCATACTAACAATAATTCACCCCTCCACTTT
>TRBJ2-2|-|TRBV19|14|TRBD1
CASLRDRGFGELFF
TGTGCCAGCCTGAGGGACAGAGGGTTCGGGGAGCTGTTTTTT
>TRBJ1-2|once|TRBV5-1|16|-
CASSLDGARTNYGYTF
TGCGCCAGCAGCTTGGATGGGGCCAGGACTAACTATGGCTACACCTTC
>TRBJ2-4|-|TRBV19|14|TRBD1
CASGEQGAMDIQYF
TGTGCCAGTGGAGAACAGGGGGCTATGGACATTCAGTACTTC
>TRBJ2-5|-|TRBV18|17|TRBD2
CASSLGLAGGHQETQYF
TGTGCCAGCTCGCTCGGACTAGCGGGGGGACACCAAGAGACCCAGTACTTC
>TRBJ1-5|-|TRBV6-1|14|TRBD1
CASSEGPGGQPQHF
TGTGCCAGCAGTGAAGGCCCAGGGGGACAGCCCCAGCATTTT
>TRBJ2-3|-|TRBV7-2|16|TRBD2
CASSLTPGTRADTQYF
TGTGCCAGCAGCTTAACCCCCGGGACTAGGGCAGATACGCAGTATTTT
>TRBJ2-7|-|TRBV19|14|TRBD1
CASRGQGALHEQYF
TGTGCCAGTAGGGGTCAGGGGGCGCTCCACGAGCAGTACTTC
>TRBJ1-6|-|TRBV7-9|14|-
CASSFKEGASPLHF
TGTGCCAGCAGCTTCAAGGAAGGGGCTTCACCCCTCCACTTT
>TRBJ1-1|-|TRBV12-5|13|-
CASGTLGDMRAFF
TGTGCTAGTGGGACACTGGGGGACATGCGAGCTTTCTTT
>TRBJ2-1|few|TRBV7-3|15|TRBD1
CASSDGDSNYNEQFF
TGTGCCAGCAGCGACGGGGACAGTAATTACAATGAGCAGTTCTTC
>TRBJ2-3|-|TRBV28|15|-
CASSHSSASTDTQYF
TGTGCCAGCAGTCACAGCTCTGCTAGCACAGATACGCAGTATTTT
>TRBJ2-5|-|TRBV15|17|-
CATSRVEVSRNGETQYF
TGTGCCACCAGCAGAGTAGAAGTCAGTAGGAACGGGGAGACCCAGTACTTC
>TRBJ1-6|-|TRBV5-1|16|TRBD1
CASSADRVGVNSPLHF
TGCGCCAGCAGCGCCGACAGGGTTGGTGTTAATTCACCCCTCCACTTT
>TRBJ2-3|-|TRBV5-1|15|-
CASSLAVSDTDTQYF
TGCGCCAGCAGCTTGGCGGTTAGCGACACAGATACGCAGTATTTT
>TRBJ1-2|-|TRBV7-2|15|TRBD1
CASSPNSGQGWGYTF
TGTGCCAGCAGCCCGAACTCGGGACAGGGTTGGGGCTACACCTTC
>TRBJ1-4|-|TRBV27|14|-
CASSPGVINEKLFF
TGTGCCAGCAGCCCAGGGGTGATTAATGAAAAACTGTTTTTT
>TRBJ2-7|-|TRBV9|14|-
CASSVLGEGGEQYF
TGTGCCAGCAGCGTTCTAGGCGAGGGTGGGGAGCAGTACTTC
>TRBJ2-4|-|TRBV19|14|-
CASSRTGSKNIQYF
TGTGCCAGTAGTAGAACAGGGTCCAAAAACATTCAGTACTTC
>TRBJ2-2|-|TRBV7-2|13|-
CAGNTDLGGELFF
TGTGCCGGAAATACAGACCTGGGCGGGGAGCTGTTTTTT
>TRBJ1-1|once|TRBV27|17|-
CASSFLAAGGMNTEAFF
TGTGCCAGCAGTTTTCTTGCCGCCGGTGGTATGAACACTGAAGCTTTCTTT
>TRBJ2-2|-|TRBV7-2|15|TRBD1
CASSPGTGITGELFF
TGTGCCAGCAGCCCCGGGACAGGGATTACCGGGGAGCTGTTTTTT
>TRBJ1-2|-|TRBV28|14|-
CASSTLPLPNGYTF
TGTGCCAGCAGTACCCTGCCTCTACCCAATGGCTACACCTTC
>TRBJ2-5|few|TRBV18|17|TRBD2
CASSLSLAGTYQETQYF
TGTGCCAGCTCACTTAGTCTAGCGGGGACGTACCAAGAGACCCAGTACTTC
>TRBJ2-5|-|TRBV5-1|13|-
CASSLDNSETQYF
TGCGCCAGCAGCTTGGATAATTCAGAGACCCAGTACTTC
>TRBJ1-5|-|TRBV7-2|17|-
CASSLDRAYGGNQPQHF
TGTGCCAGCAGCTTAGACAGGGCCTATGGAGGCAATCAGCCCCAGCATTTT
>TRBJ2-7|few|TRBV30|14|TRBD1
CAWRSGTGAYEQYF
TGTGCCTGGAGGTCCGGGACAGGAGCCTACGAGCAGTACTTC